The 11 T cell receptor beta chains reported below all come from one sample, sequenced in a study of blood T cell repertoires in COVID-19. Assay: immunoSEQ multiplex PCR; the TCRdb copy retains only in-frame clones and omits some. The sample records fewer than 70,000 clones, 88% being singletons. The sequencing input was peripheral blood. These receptors were taken from a woman in her 70s with active COVID-19.

This clone was detected once. The V call is TRBV5-8, the J call TRBJ2-1, with D possibly TRBD2 on 5 matching bases. The CDR3 is 14 amino acids. Per germline, CDR1 SGHTS and CDR2 YDEGEE. V was pared by 3 bases and J by 5 bases, with 12 bases between. The CDR3 here is CASSSLDFDNEQFF. The CDR3 DNA reads as TGTGCCAGCAGCTCTCTGGACTTCGACAATGAGCAGTTCTTC.

The chain joins TRBV2 to TRBJ1-5; 11 nucleotides line up with TRBD1. Germline assignment: CDR1 SNHLY and CDR2 FYNNEI. There are 16 residues in the CDR3. Losses at the gene ends were 4 bases for V and 5 bases for J; bases not matched to a gene: 7. CDR3 in DNA: TGTGCCAGCAGTGGTCGGACAGGGGGCCTGGATCAGCCCCAGCATTTT. The encoded protein is CASSGRTGGLDQPQHF.

The chain recombines TRBV7-2 with TRBJ2-2; maybe TRBD2 (6 bases). The CDR3 is 15 amino acids. Looked up from germline, CDR1 is SGHTA and CDR2 is FQGNSA. Trimming shortened V by 5 bases and J by 7 bases, and 17 bases separated the two germline ends. CDR3 in amino acids: CASSPSRLGSGELFF. The CDR3 bases are TGTGCCAGCAGCCCCTCACGACTAGGGAGCGGGGAGCTGTTTTTT.

This clone has a single count. The V gene is TRBV9, the J gene TRBJ2-3, with D possibly being TRBD2 (5 bases). Trimming took off 1 base at V and 0 bases at J, with 12 bases between the two ends. CDR1 SGDLS and CDR2 YYNGEE come from the germline V gene. The CDR3 is made up of 16 amino acids. In DNA, the CDR3 is TGTGCCAGCAGCGTATTAAGCGGATCTAGCACAGATACGCAGTATTTT. Its translation: CASSVLSGSSTDTQYF.

The chain is built from TRBV27 and TRBJ2-7; 9 bases are a match to TRBD1. CDR3 length: 16 amino acids. The germline V gene encodes CDR1 MNHEY and CDR2 SMNVEV (reference sequence). Unmatched junction bases numbered 14, after V lost 9 bases and J lost 2 bases. In nucleotides, the CDR3 is TGTGCCAGTCACAGGGGGCGTTCCTTGGCCGCCTACGAGCAGTACTTC. Residues: CASHRGRSLAAYEQYF.

This clone has only a few counts. The J gene is TRBJ2-7, the V gene TRBV30; TRBD2 matches at 9 bases. The V and J ends lost 3 bases and 6 bases, in that order; junction bases with no gene match: 9. There are 14 residues in the CDR3. Germline-derived CDR1 and CDR2 are GTSNPN and SVGIG (reference sequence). CDR3 sequence: CAWRRLAALGEQYF. In nucleotides, the CDR3 is TGTGCCTGGAGGAGACTAGCGGCCCTAGGCGAGCAGTACTTC.

V and J are TRBV6-6 and TRBJ2-1; 10 positions agree with TRBD2. CDR3 length: 16 residues. V gave up 4 bases and J gave up 6 bases; unmatched junction bases: 9. Germline V lookup: CDR1 MNHNY, CDR2 SVGAGI (reference sequence). CDR3 protein: CASSSVEREGRNEQFF. DNA for the CDR3: TGTGCCAGCAGTTCGGTGGAGCGGGAGGGCCGCAATGAGCAGTTCTTC.

This clone was observed a single time. V is TRBV2 and J is TRBJ2-2; D is uncertain. The length of the CDR3 is 12 residues. Germline CDR1 reads SNHLY; CDR2 reads FYNNEI. Trimming shortened V by 5 bases and J by 3 bases, and 4 bases separated the two germline ends. The CDR3 reads CASSLDTGELFF. The CDR3 DNA reads as TGTGCCAGCAGTTTAGACACCGGGGAGCTGTTTTTT.

This chain links TRBV10-3 with TRBJ2-2, with 11 bases matching TRBD2. This CDR3 contains 15 residues. Per germline, CDR1 ENHRY and CDR2 SYGVKD. J gave up 2 bases and V 6 bases, and 2 bases lay outside the gene matches. The CDR3 spells CAIRRLAGNTGELFF. The CDR3, as DNA: TGTGCCATCAGGAGACTAGCGGGAAACACCGGGGAGCTGTTTTTT.

The chain is built from TRBV9 and TRBJ2-2, with 9 positions matching TRBD2. V was clipped by 6 bases and J by 7 bases; unmatched bases: 10. The CDR3 has 15 residues. CDR1 and CDR2 from the germline V gene are SGDLS and YYNGEE. The CDR3 protein is CASTPRAGGNGELFF. The CDR3, as DNA: TGTGCCAGCACCCCCCGAGCGGGAGGTAACGGGGAGCTGTTTTTT. The full variable domain, in which reference TRBV9 and TRBJ2-2 provide the parts outside the CDR3, is DSGVTQTPKHLITATGQRVTLRCSPRSGDLSVYWYQQSLDQGLQFLIQYYNGEERAKGNILERFSAQQFPDLHSELNLSSLELGDSALYFCASTPRAGGNGELFFGEGSRLTVL.

The rearrangement links TRBV7-3 to TRBJ1-1; D gene uncertain. The germline V gene encodes CDR1 SGHTA and CDR2 FQGTGA. This CDR3 has 14 residues. Trimming took off 2 bases at V and 5 bases at J, with 12 bases between the two ends. The CDR3 nucleotides are TGTGCCAGCAGCTTAGGTCCGGTTAGTACTGAAGCTTTCTTT. Its translation: CASSLGPVSTEAFF.